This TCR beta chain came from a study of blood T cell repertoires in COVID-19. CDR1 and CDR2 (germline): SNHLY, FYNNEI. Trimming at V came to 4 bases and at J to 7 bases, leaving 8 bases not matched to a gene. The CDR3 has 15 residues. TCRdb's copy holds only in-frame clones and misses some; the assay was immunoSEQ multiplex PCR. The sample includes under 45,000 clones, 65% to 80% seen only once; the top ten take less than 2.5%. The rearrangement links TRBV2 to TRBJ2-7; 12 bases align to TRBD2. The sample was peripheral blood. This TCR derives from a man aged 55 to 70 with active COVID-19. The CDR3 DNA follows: TGTGCCAGCAGTGGCTCTAGCGGGAGGGCGCAAGAGCAGTACTTC. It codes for CASSGSSGRAQEQYF.